This T cell receptor (beta chain) appears in the sequencing data of a study of cytomegalovirus exposure and HLA in healthy donors. Study-level points and caveats: Investigators reported around 150 TCR beta chains as tied to cytomegalovirus. Cytomegalovirus status was reportedly diagnosed by the classifier with high specificity and sensitivity. The TCR clusters that emerged in the first cohort tended, a later analysis found, to co-occur in the roughly 130 validation repertoires.

The CDR3 spans 18 residues. In germline, CDR1 is MNHNS, CDR2 SASEGT. V was clipped by 2 bases and J by 5 bases; unmatched bases: 13. TCRdb's table, derived via immunoSEQ multiplex PCR, lists solely in-frame clones and lacks some. The sample has around 300,000 clones; around 87% are singletons. The approximately 130-subject validation cohort, separate from the 666-subject first cohort, included the donors. In regard to this clone: Its cognate antigen is unknown.

The receptor was derived from a woman under 40 in good health and CMV-seropositive. The chain uses TRBV6-1 and TRBJ1-5; 9 bases are a match to TRBD1. Sequenced material: PBMCs. Here the CDR3 DNA reads TGTGCCAGCAGTGAAAGATGGCCTAGGACAGGGGTGGATCAGCCCCAGCATTTT. Translated, it gives CASSERWPRTGVDQPQHF.